This T cell receptor beta chain was documented in a study of blood T cell repertoires in COVID-19. About the research overall: Sites in the United States, Italy and Spain provided acute and convalescent COVID-19 samples.

As originally analysed: Estimated nucleated cell counts came from reference gene primer amplification. Some clones are missing from TCRdb's copy, which holds only in-frame ones; the method was immunoSEQ multiplex PCR. The DNA was the basis for D and trimming; V, J and clone size are from that table. Seen here are 190,000 or so clones, about 91% observed once, and the top ten hold about a tenth. V shed 0 bases and J shed 6 bases, with 12 bases lying between them. The CDR3 runs to 14 residues. Germline V gives CDR1 SGHTA, CDR2 FQGTGA. Participants had their cohort set by participant-reported clinical history.

This chain links TRBV7-3 with TRBJ2-7; D is undetermined. The receptor's source is a young man with acute COVID-19. Sample: PBMCs or T cells enriched from blood (not recorded which). The CDR3 region is CASSLTSRESEQYF. CDR3 coding DNA: TGTGCCAGCAGCTTAACCAGTCGTGAAAGCGAGCAGTACTTC.